A selection of T cell receptor beta chains follows, all from one sample in a study of shared clonotypes between healthy human individuals. This table comes from immunoSEQ multiplex PCR, and its TCRdb copy is limited to in-frame clones, with some not included. The table records about 1.1 million clones, about 84% of them present only once. The sequenced material came from memory CD4+ T cells from PBMCs. Source of these receptors: a man between 18 and 35 years old in good health. Some clones in this sample may be carry-over from other donors' samples. Each CDR3 is given with its conserved first and last residue. A D gene is named only where the DNA matches it firmly. Rows may omit the clone size; those that give it use once, few, many or a size class.

J	V	size	D	DNA	CDR3
TRBJ1-3	TRBV29-1	NA	NA	TGCAGCGTTATTGGACTCGTTGGAAACACCATATATTTT	CSVIGLVGNTIYF
TRBJ1-2	TRBV2	many	TRBD1	TGTGCCAGCAGAGGGGCCGCAGGAGGGGGCGGCTACACCTTC	CASRGAAGGGGYTF
TRBJ1-4	TRBV5-4	few	TRBD1	TGTGCCAGCAGTTCCCGGACAGGGCCAAATGAAAAACTGTTTTTT	CASSSRTGPNEKLFF
TRBJ2-5	TRBV7-2	NA	TRBD2	TGTGCCAGCAGCTTATCTAGCGGAGGCCAAGAGACCCAGTACTTC	CASSLSSGGQETQYF
TRBJ1-1	TRBV5-3	NA	NA	TGTGCCAGAAGCCTACCCCTCTATGGGAACACTGAAGCTTTCTTT	CARSLPLYGNTEAFF
TRBJ1-1	TRBV6-5	NA	NA	TGTGCCAGCAGCTACGGGATCGCGAACACTGAAGCTTTCTTT	CASSYGIANTEAFF
TRBJ2-1	TRBV10-1	NA	TRBD2	TGCGCCAGCAGTTCCTCGGCGTACGGGACTAGCGGGCGCAATGAGCAGTTCTTC	CASSSSAYGTSGRNEQFF
TRBJ2-7	TRBV7-2	NA	NA	TGTGCCAGCAGCCCCCAGACAGGATCCCACGAGCAGTACTTC	CASSPQTGSHEQYF
TRBJ1-5	TRBV30	NA	NA	TGTGCCTGGAGTGTACGGGGGGGGCAGCCCCAGCATTTT	CAWSVRGGQPQHF
TRBJ2-7	TRBV7-2	NA	TRBD1	TGTGCCAGCAGCCGAATCGGGGGACAGGTGACCTCCTACGAGCAGTACTTC	CASSRIGGQVTSYEQYF
TRBJ2-6	TRBV10-1	NA	NA	TGCGCCAGCAGTGAGTCGGTACCGGGCGGACTCCCAAGCTCTGGGGCCAACGTCCTGACTTTC	CASSESVPGGLPSSGANVLTF
TRBJ2-5	TRBV5-6	NA	NA	TGTGCCAGCAGCTTGGCTTTGGGGGGAGGAGTCGAGACCCGGTACTTC	CASSLALGGGVETRYF
TRBJ1-2	TRBV6-5	once	NA	TGTGCCAGCAGCCCGGGACTCCGAAATGGCTACACCTTC	CASSPGLRNGYTF
TRBJ2-1	TRBV10-3	few	TRBD1	TGTGCCATCAGACGCGGACAGGGTGGGACAGATGAGCAGTTCTTC	CAIRRGQGGTDEQFF
TRBJ1-2	TRBV27	NA	TRBD1	TGTGCCAGCAGTTCCCCGACAGGGGGAGGCTACACCTTC	CASSSPTGGGYTF
TRBJ1-4	TRBV18	once	NA	TGTGCCAGCTCACCATCCTCCGCAGGGAGCAGTAGAAAACTGTTTTTT	CASSPSSAGSSRKLFF
TRBJ1-2	TRBV5-4	NA	NA	TGTGCCAGCAGCTTGGAAGGGGGACAAGGCTACACCTTC	CASSLEGGQGYTF
TRBJ1-1	TRBV2	NA	NA	TGTGCCAGCAAGAACAACGGGAACACTGAAGCTTTCTTT	CASKNNGNTEAFF
TRBJ1-5	TRBV15	NA	NA	TGTGCCACCAGCAGAGAAGCTTTCCAGCCCCAGCATTTT	CATSREAFQPQHF
TRBJ2-7	TRBV7-9	NA	TRBD1	TGTGCCAGCAGCAGGAGACAGGGGGGCGAGCAGTACTTC	CASSRRQGGEQYF
TRBJ2-6	TRBV5-1	once	NA	TGCGCCAGCAGCCCACAGGGAGCTTCCGGGGCCAACGTCCTGACTTTC	CASSPQGASGANVLTF
TRBJ2-7	TRBV18	once	TRBD2	TGTGCCAGCTCACCACGGGCTAGCGGGAGTACCTACGAGCAGTACTTC	CASSPRASGSTYEQYF
TRBJ2-1	TRBV29-1	NA	NA	TGCAGCGTGGTCGGGGGAGGGGGCATTTACAATGAGCAGTTCTTC	CSVVGGGGIYNEQFF